This T cell receptor (beta chain) was identified in a study of CD8+ T cells in alopecia areata. Overall study context: Each of the treated patients was given oral tofacitinib, 5 to 10 mg twice daily, for moderate-to-severe alopecia areata.

Following RNA extraction, reverse transcription yielded cDNA that acted as the sequencing template. Generated by immunoSEQ multiplex PCR, the TCRdb table keeps only in-frame clones and is missing some. The sample records fewer than 250,000 clones, 50% to 60% being singletons. The CDR3 extends over 11 amino acids. CDR1 SEHNR and CDR2 FQNEAQ come from the germline V gene (reference sequence). V dropped 4 bases and J dropped 0 bases, with 0 bases sitting between them. The researchers isolated CD4+ and CD8+ T cells from PBMCs by sorting. This sequence joins TRBV7-9 and TRBJ2-5; D remains ambiguous. The TCR comes from a human donor with alopecia areata. The sample was CD4+ T cells sorted from blood, taken at week 0. CDR3 in DNA: TGTGCCAGCAGCTACCAAGAGACCCAGTACTTC. Protein sequence: CASSYQETQYF.